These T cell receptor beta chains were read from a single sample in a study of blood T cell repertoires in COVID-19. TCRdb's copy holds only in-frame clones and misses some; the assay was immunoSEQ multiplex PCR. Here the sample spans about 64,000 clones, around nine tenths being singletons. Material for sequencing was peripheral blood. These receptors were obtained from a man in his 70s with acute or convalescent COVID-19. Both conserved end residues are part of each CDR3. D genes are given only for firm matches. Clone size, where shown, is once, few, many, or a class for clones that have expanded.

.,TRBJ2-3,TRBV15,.,CATSEGGGFLPDTQYF,TGTGCCACCAGCGAGGGTGGGGGGTTTCTTCCAGATACGCAGTATTTT
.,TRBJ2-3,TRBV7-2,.,CASSLGAGVFTDTQYF,TGTGCCAGCAGCTTAGGGGCAGGGGTCTTCACAGATACGCAGTATTTT
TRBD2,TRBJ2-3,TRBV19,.,CASSIGLAGEVTDTQYF,TGTGCCAGTAGTATTGGACTAGCGGGGGAGGTCACAGATACGCAGTATTTT
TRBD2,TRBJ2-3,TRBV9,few,CASSALAVSTDTQYF,TGTGCCAGCAGCGCTCTAGCGGTTAGCACAGATACGCAGTATTTT
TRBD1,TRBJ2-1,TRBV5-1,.,CASSLRPVGQGDNEQFF,TGCGCCAGCAGCTTGAGGCCCGTGGGACAGGGTGATAATGAGCAGTTCTTC
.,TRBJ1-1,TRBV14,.,CASRFAGSTEAFF,TGTGCCAGCAGGTTCGCAGGGTCCACTGAAGCTTTCTTT
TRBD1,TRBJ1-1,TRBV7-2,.,CASSSNRGLNTEAFF,TGTGCCAGCAGCTCAAACAGGGGGTTGAACACTGAAGCTTTCTTT
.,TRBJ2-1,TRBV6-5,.,CASSSRGEQFF,TGTGCCAGCAGTTCTCGAGGCGAGCAGTTCTTC
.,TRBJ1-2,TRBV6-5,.,CASSYGWGGYGYTF,TGTGCCAGCAGTTACGGATGGGGAGGCTATGGCTACACCTTC
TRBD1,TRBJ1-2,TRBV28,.,CASSPRDRLNGYTF,TGTGCCAGCAGTCCCAGGGACAGACTGAATGGCTACACCTTC
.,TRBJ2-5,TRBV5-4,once,CASSSYQETQYF,TGTGCCAGCAGCTCATACCAAGAGACCCAGTACTTC
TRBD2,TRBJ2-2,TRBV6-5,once,CASSRTRGEGGELFF,TGTGCCAGCAGCCGTACCCGTGGGGAGGGCGGGGAGCTGTTTTTT
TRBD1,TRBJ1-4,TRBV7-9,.,CASSSPRGQPTNEKLFF,TGTGCCAGCAGCTCCCCAAGGGGACAGCCAACTAATGAAAAACTGTTTTTT
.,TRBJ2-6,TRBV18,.,CASSPPSPGANVLTF,TGTGCCAGCTCACCACCGAGCCCTGGGGCCAACGTCCTGACTTTC
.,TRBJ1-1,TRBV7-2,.,CASKERSTEAFF,TGTGCCAGCAAGGAGAGGAGCACTGAAGCTTTCTTT
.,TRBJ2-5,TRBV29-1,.,CSARDWKETQYF,TGCAGCGCTAGGGACTGGAAAGAGACCCAGTACTTC
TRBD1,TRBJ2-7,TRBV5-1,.,CASSPTDRVKREQYF,TGCGCCAGCAGCCCCACCGACAGGGTGAAGCGCGAGCAGTACTTC
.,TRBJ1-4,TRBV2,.,CASSLLRDLLF,TGTGCCAGCAGCCTCCTCCGGGATTTGCTTTTT
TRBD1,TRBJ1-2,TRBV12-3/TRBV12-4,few,CASSQQGVYGYTF,TGTGCCAGCAGCCAACAGGGGGTCTATGGCTACACCTTC
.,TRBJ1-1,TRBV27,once,CASSLGMIRGTEAFF,TGTGCCAGCAGTTTGGGGATGATTAGGGGCACTGAAGCTTTCTTT
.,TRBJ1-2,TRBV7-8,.,CASSEDRLRTYGYTF,TGTGCCAGCAGCGAAGATCGGTTAAGGACTTATGGCTACACCTTC
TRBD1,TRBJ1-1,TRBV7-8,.,CASSLGTGTMNTEAFF,TGTGCCAGCAGCTTAGGGACAGGGACAATGAACACTGAAGCTTTCTTT
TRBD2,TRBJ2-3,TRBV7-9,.,CARDGLAGTDTQYF,TGTGCCAGAGATGGGCTAGCGGGTACAGATACGCAGTATTTT